The present T cell receptor (beta chain) was sequenced within a study of low-dose radiotherapy and immunotherapy resistance in tumors. About the research overall: Treatment of Cohort 1 consisted of 0.5 Gy per fraction every 2 weeks, adding up to 6.5 Gy.

Trimming removed 8 bases from V and 2 bases from J; junction bases left unmatched: 8. This CDR3 is 15 amino acids long. Time point in this sample: after trial treatment. As to treatment: LDRT plus nivolumab, ipilimumab, low-dose cyclophosphamide and aspirin (RACIN trial). All of the donors were given nivolumab, ipilimumab, aspirin, low-dose cyclophosphamide and low-dose radiotherapy as part of RACIN, a single-arm trial. cDNA synthesis used a TRAV/TRBV-specific primer set for both chains. The authors ran around 19 PCR cycles to amplify TCRs with a constant-region primer and V-primer adapter. With in vitro transcription, the isolated mRNA was amplified. TCRdb re-called the reads through MiXCR, storing one row per CDR3 protein. The repertoire holds under 70,000 distinct CDR3 sequences, with under 30% as singletons. At least ten counts were recorded for this clonotype.

This rearrangement joins TRBV12-3 or TRBV12-4 to TRBJ2-7, with 11 bases lining up with TRBD1. This TCR was sampled from a male donor with prostate cancer. Specimen: PBMCs, collected after low-dose radiotherapy plus immunotherapy. CDR3: CASRRMGQGAYEQYF. In nucleotides, the CDR3 is TGTGCCAGCCGTCGCATGGGACAGGGGGCCTACGAGCAGTACTTC.